These 12 T cell receptor beta chains were all obtained from the same sample, sequenced in a study of T cells in Graves' hyperthyroidism and ophthalmopathy. TCR beta CDR3 regions were amplified from RNA. TCR CDR3 regions were first amplified by RT-PCR with HTBI primers. TCRdb re-called the multiplex PCR reads through MiXCR, storing one row per CDR3 protein. This table has a few hundred thousand distinct CDR3 sequences, 46% appearing once. The sample comprised peripheral blood or thyroid tissue (not recorded which). All receptors derive from a woman aged 18 to 35 with Graves' hyperthyroidism.

The chain employs TRBV5-1 and TRBJ1-3; TRBD1 matches at 9 bases. CDR3 length equals 17 residues. J gave up 4 bases and V 2 bases, and 10 bases lay outside the gene matches. CDR1 and CDR2 (germline): SGHRS, YFSETQ. CDR3: CASSLAGTGLSGNTIYF. As DNA, the CDR3 is TGCGCCAGCAGCTTAGCAGGGACAGGGTTGTCCGGAAACACCATATATTTT.

In DNA form, the CDR3 reads TGTGCCAGCAGCTTAGATCTGAAGAACACCGGGGCTGGGGGAGAGACCCAGTACTTC. Translated: CASSLDLKNTGAGGETQYF. The J gene is TRBJ2-5, the V gene TRBV11-3; perhaps D is TRBD1 or TRBD2 (5 bases each). Trimming removed 0 bases from V and 4 bases from J, with 24 bases in between. Germline V CDR1 and CDR2: SGHNT, YENEEA. The CDR3 runs 19 residues.

On this clonotype: A much larger clone sits a single nucleotide away, making a read error possible. The CDR3 DNA sequence: TGTGCCAGCAGCTCCTACGGAGGGGGGGCCTACGAGCAGTACTTC. Encoded protein: CASSSYGGGAYEQYF. The V call is TRBV5-5, the J call TRBJ2-7; D is perhaps TRBD2 (7 bases). Germline V gene data show CDR1 as SGHKS and CDR2 as YYEKEE (reference sequence). The length of the CDR3 is 15 residues. Trimming stripped 3 bases from V and 2 bases from J, with 15 bases between.

The chain couples TRBV5-8 to TRBJ2-7; possibly TRBD2 for D (7 bases). Trimming removed 5 bases at V and 2 bases at J, with 17 bases between. CDR1 and CDR2 from the germline V gene are SGHTS and YDEGEE. The CDR3 has 15 residues. CDR3 residues: CASSSPRGGPYEQYF. The CDR3 DNA sequence: TGTGCCAGCAGTTCCCCTAGGGGGGGGCCCTACGAGCAGTACTTC.

The chain couples TRBV29-1 to TRBJ2-7, with 7 nucleotides matching TRBD1. The DNA end is a closer match to TRBJ2-1, so the J assignment may be wrong. The germline CDR1 and CDR2 sequences are SQVTM and ANQGSEA. There are 15 residues in the CDR3. CDR3 amino acids: CSVRKGGHPGDEQFF. DNA of the CDR3: TGCAGCGTTCGTAAAGGGGGCCATCCTGGGGATGAGCAGTTCTTC.

This clonotype came up many times. The chain employs TRBV7-8 and TRBJ2-7; D gene unclear. Germline-derived CDR1 and CDR2 are SGHVS and FQNEAQ. The CDR3 contains 13 residues. V was pared by 6 bases and J by 0 bases, with 9 bases between. As DNA, the CDR3 is TGTGCCAGCAGTACGGCGGTCTCCTACGAGCAGTACTTC. It encodes CASSTAVSYEQYF.

This clonotype was counted many times. V is TRBV7-3 and J is TRBJ2-5; TRBD1 matches at 9 bases. The J segment lost 5 bases and the V segment lost 6 bases, leaving 7 bases of the junction unmatched. Germline assignment: CDR1 SGHTA and CDR2 FQGTGA. The CDR3 extends over 14 amino acids. The CDR3 region is CASSLDRGYETQYF. In nucleotides, the CDR3 is TGTGCCAGCAGTTTGGACAGGGGATATGAGACCCAGTACTTC.

This clonotype occurred a few times. The CDR3 sequence: CASSQSLLAENTGELFF. CDR3 in DNA: TGTGCCAGCAGCCAATCTCTTCTAGCAGAGAACACCGGGGAGCTGTTTTTT. The rearrangement links TRBV3-1 to TRBJ2-2, with D perhaps TRBD2 (5 bases). V lost 2 bases, J lost 1 base, and 14 bases lay in between. Germline CDR1 is LGHDT and CDR2 is YNNKEL (reference sequence). The CDR3 covers 17 residues.

The rearrangement uses TRBV7-6 and TRBJ1-2; D unresolved. V lost 0 bases and J lost 11, with 19 bases in between. The CDR3 covers 15 residues. Germline-derived CDR1 and CDR2 are SGHVS and FNYEAQ. In nucleotides, the CDR3 is TGTGCCAGCAGCTTAGCAGAGGAGGGATATTCCCCGTACACCTTC. Amino acids: CASSLAEEGYSPYTF.

In this sample, this clonotype turned up many times. The chain combines TRBV5-6 with TRBJ2-7; TRBD2 is a possible D gene (7 bases). Germline V lookup: CDR1 SGHDT, CDR2 YYEEEE. The CDR3 sequence is 14 residues long. V lost 0 bases, J lost 5 bases, and 12 bases lay in between. CDR3 in DNA: TGTGCCAGCAGCTTGGTGGCGGGGGCGGACGAGCAGTACTTC. Translating gives CASSLVAGADEQYF.

This clonotype was found many times. The chain has TRBV27 and TRBJ1-6; TRBD1 aligns across 8 bases. Looked up from germline, CDR1 is MNHEY and CDR2 is SMNVEV (reference sequence). Trimming took 2 bases from V and 10 from J; bases not matched to a gene: 10. The CDR3 extends over 16 amino acids. As DNA, the CDR3 is TGTGCCAGCAGTTTAGGATGGGGACAGGTGGCCTCACCCCTCCACTTT. This gives the protein CASSLGWGQVASPLHF.

This clonotype was observed at least ten times. The V and J genes are TRBV12-3 or TRBV12-4 and TRBJ1-5, with TRBD1 matching over 8 bases. Trimming cost V 3 bases and J 3 bases; bases outside gene matches: 4. The CDR3 consists of 15 residues. The CDR3, as DNA: TGTGCCAGCAGTTTCGGCAGGGGGCCCAATCAGCCCCAGCATTTT. Its protein is CASSFGRGPNQPQHF.